What follows describes a single T cell receptor beta chain. Its specificity is not known. Building the TCR beta libraries relied on iRepertoire HTBI primers, and CDR3 regions underwent Arm-PCR. TCRdb reanalysed the multiplex PCR reads using MiXCR and keeps one entry per CDR3 protein. The sample has 300,000 or so distinct CDR3 sequences; around 19% are singletons. Specified time point: persistent/refractory GD, antithyroid drugs over 5 years with positive TRAb. From RNA extracted from PBMCs, the TCR library was made. Patients came from an endocrinology department in Xi'an, China. This specimen belongs to a study of regulatory T cells in long-lasting Graves disease. About the study: Positive TSH receptor antibodies alongside over 5 years of antithyroid drugs were what marked Graves' disease as persistent. Findings of the study overall: The work looked only at peripheral blood and did not look at thyroid tissue.

The CDR3 totals 16 residues. Per germline, CDR1 MDHEN and CDR2 SYDVKM. The ends lost 3 bases at V and 2 bases at J; junction bases unmatched: 6. The chain links TRBV28 to TRBJ2-4, with TRBD2 identical over 8 bases. The sample was peripheral blood mononuclear cells (PBMCs), taken when the disease was refractory, from a patient treated with antithyroid drugs. The clonotype was recovered from a female donor with Graves disease. The DNA for the CDR3 is TGTGCCAGCAGTTTCCCCGGGACTAGAACCAAAAACATTCAGTACTTC. Translated, it gives CASSFPGTRTKNIQYF.